This TCR beta chain was recovered during a study of shared clonotypes between healthy human individuals. With V trimmed by 4 bases and J by 0 bases, 7 bases remained unmatched. Per germline, CDR1 SGDLS and CDR2 YYNGEE. The CDR3 has 15 amino acids. Points on this clone: Its specificity is unknown. Other DNA sequences of this sample code for an identical CDR3.

Replicate sorted-subset PCRs were loaded with around 0.2 ug DNA, 30,000 to 35,000 T cell genomes. The repertoire was sequenced with immunoSEQ multiplex PCR; TCRdb's copy has only in-frame clones and lacks some. Of 2 million to 2.5 million clones in the sample, approximately 94% were seen once. Naive CD8 cells comprised CD45RO-negative, CCR7-positively selected cells, excluding terminally differentiated effector memory CD45RA+ cells. General study points: Despite large depth, rarefaction showed incomplete sorted-subset sequencing.

V gene TRBV9 combines with J gene TRBJ2-7; 7 bases map to TRBD1. Sequencing input: naive CD8+ T cells from PBMCs. The receptor was derived from a young man in good health. Some clones in this sample may be carry-over from other donors' samples. CDR3 in amino acids: CASSPRQGSSYEQYF. The CDR3 DNA reads TGTGCCAGCAGCCCCCGACAGGGTTCCTCCTACGAGCAGTACTTC.